Listed here are 31 T cell receptor beta chains from one sample, sequenced in a study of post-analysis software for immune sequencing data. Findings of the study overall: Five or six TRBV segments, TRBV5-6, TRBV5-1 and TRBV20-1 among them, were found more frequent in patients than controls.

Unique molecular identifiers featured in each of the TCR beta cDNA libraries. One entry per CDR3 protein results from TCRdb running MiXCR on the PCR reads. The sample records roughly 730,000 distinct CDR3 sequences, approximately 30% being singletons. These receptors are not linked to any known antigen. The source material was blood. These receptors were collected from a girl under 18 with multiple sclerosis.

This clonotype was detected a few times. The junction departs from germline at one end; a sequencing error may be responsible. The gene calls are TRBV3-1 and TRBJ2-5; D unclear. The CDR3 consists of 13 residues. Germline V gene data show CDR1 as LGHDT and CDR2 as YNNKEL (reference sequence). The CDR3 loop is CASRQELRETQYF. Here the CDR3 DNA reads TGTGCCAGCAGACAAGAGTTGCGAGAGACCCAGTACTTC.

This clonotype was counted a few times. The chain combines TRBV7-9 with TRBJ2-5; D gene uncertain. The CDR3 is made up of 12 amino acids. Germline values: CDR1 SEHNR, CDR2 FQNEAQ (reference sequence). The V and J ends lost 8 bases and 7 bases respectively, with 14 bases between them. DNA for the CDR3: TGTGCCAGCGCTGACTTTATTGCGACCCAGTACTTC. It yields the protein CASADFIATQYF.

This clonotype has just a few counts. The V gene is TRBV24-1, the J gene TRBJ2-1, with D tentatively TRBD2 (5 bases). Germline V gene sequence: CDR1 KGHDR, CDR2 SFDVKD. CDR3 length equals 18 residues. V dropped 2 bases and J dropped 1 base, with 17 bases sitting between them. The CDR3 DNA follows: TGTGCCACCAGTGATTCCGCGCCACTAGGTGGGTCCTACAATGAGCAGTTCTTC. Translated: CATSDSAPLGGSYNEQFF.

V usage is TRBV7-9 and J usage is TRBJ1-4, with a possible D match to TRBD1 (5 bases). Germline lookup yields CDR1 SEHNR and CDR2 FQNEAQ (reference sequence). Deletions cut 0 bases from V and 0 bases from J, with 8 bases between. The CDR3 has 16 residues. The DNA of the CDR3 is TGTGCCAGCAGCTTAGCCCAGACAGCAACTAATGAAAAACTGTTTTTT. It encodes CASSLAQTATNEKLFF.

As regards this clonotype: One end of the junction varies from germline; a read error may be responsible. CDR3 region: CASRLGQSDNQPQHF. Here the CDR3 DNA reads TGTGCCAGCAGATTAGGACAGTCTGACAATCAGCCCCAGCATTTT. The V call is TRBV12-3 or TRBV12-4, the J call TRBJ1-5; tentatively, D is TRBD1 (6 bases). This CDR3 has 15 residues.

The chain recombines TRBV20-1 with TRBJ1-5; D is unresolved. V was shortened by 1 base and J by 2 bases, with 18 bases between the two germline ends. The CDR3 has 17 amino acids. The V gene's germline CDR1 is DFQATT and CDR2 SNEGSKA (reference sequence). As DNA, the CDR3 is TGCAGTGCTAGAGGTCAGAGGGAAGGGCTAGGCAATCAGCCCCAGCATTTT. Translating it yields CSARGQREGLGNQPQHF.

V is TRBV10-3 and J is TRBJ1-2; D uncertain. The V end was cut by 2 bases, the J end by 4 bases, with 8 bases between. The CDR3 contains 13 residues. In germline, CDR1 is ENHRY, CDR2 SYGVKD. The CDR3, as DNA: TGTGCCATCAGTGAGGCTACAGTCTATGGCTACACCTTC. Protein product: CAISEATVYGYTF.

The chain joins TRBV5-1 to TRBJ2-3; 7 positions agree with TRBD2. The junction had 8 bases not matched to a gene; V was cut back by 4 bases and J by 6 bases. The CDR3 contains 14 residues. Per the germline V gene, CDR1 is SGHRS and CDR2 is YFSETQ. The CDR3 DNA is TGCGCCAGCAGCATCCAGAGCGGGGCGGATACGCAGTATTTT. Its protein is CASSIQSGADTQYF.

This clonotype has more than one count but fewer than ten. The chain carries TRBV11-3 and TRBJ2-6; TRBD2 matches at 7 bases. The CDR3 spans 15 residues. V shed 5 bases and J 4 bases; nucleotides not matched to a gene: 5. The V gene's germline CDR1 is SGHNT and CDR2 YENEEA. The CDR3 spells CASSQSGAGANVLTF. The CDR3, as DNA: TGTGCCAGCAGCCAGAGCGGGGCCGGGGCCAACGTCCTGACTTTC.

This clonotype has only a few counts. The chain joins TRBV28 to TRBJ1-2; 9 bases are a match to TRBD1. Trimming cost V 4 bases and J 7 bases; bases outside gene matches: 13. The V gene's germline CDR1 is MDHEN and CDR2 SYDVKM. This CDR3 comprises 16 residues. CDR3: CASSSPGQGRGGGYTF. Written as DNA, the CDR3 is TGTGCCAGCAGTTCCCCGGGACAGGGCCGTGGCGGTGGCTACACCTTC.

The gene calls are TRBV7-2 and TRBJ2-1; 10 bases are shared with TRBD2. The length of the CDR3 is 15 residues. CDR1 and CDR2 from the germline V gene are SGHTA and FQGNSA. Losses at the gene ends were 2 bases for V and 6 bases for J; bases not matched to a gene: 4. CDR3 loop: CASSLMSGGGNEQFF. In nucleotides, the CDR3 is TGTGCCAGCAGCTTAATGAGCGGGGGGGGCAATGAGCAGTTCTTC.

V and J are TRBV5-1 and TRBJ2-3; 8 positions agree with TRBD2. V was pared by 3 bases and J by 1 base, with 7 bases of the junction left unmatched. The germline V gene has CDR1 SGHRS and CDR2 YFSETQ. CDR3 length: 16 amino acids. The CDR3 DNA reads as TGCGCCAGCAGCTCGATGCGGGAGGCCCGCACAGATACGCAGTATTTT. Translating gives CASSSMREARTDTQYF. Full variable domain (missing parts from reference TRBV5-1 and TRBJ2-3): KAGVTQTPRYLIKTRGQQVTLSCSPISGHRSVSWYQQTPGQGLQFLFEYFSETQRNKGNFPGRFSGRQFSNSRSEMNVSTLELGDSALYLCASSSMREARTDTQYFGPGTRLTVL.

This chain connects TRBV6-1 to TRBJ1-2, with 8 bases matching TRBD1. Germline trimming cut 0 bases from V and 7 bases from J; bases unmatched to any gene: 19. Germline values: CDR1 MNHNS, CDR2 SASEGT. The CDR3 length is 19 residues. CDR3 protein: CASSEALPHMTGAGGGYTF. In DNA, the CDR3 is TGTGCCAGCAGTGAAGCGCTTCCCCATATGACAGGGGCTGGTGGTGGCTACACCTTC.

The DNA of the CDR3 is TGTGCCAGCAGCTCCCGGACAACGAACACCGGGGAGCTGTTTTTT. Protein: CASSSRTTNTGELFF. The genes are TRBV28 and TRBJ2-2; D possibly corresponds to TRBD1 (5 bases). Per germline, CDR1 MDHEN and CDR2 SYDVKM. V lost 6 bases and J 0 bases, leaving 11 bases between the germline ends. The CDR3 length is 15 residues.

This clonotype was counted only a few times. The J gene is TRBJ2-7, the V gene TRBV28; no clear D gene. CDR1 is MDHEN and CDR2 is SYDVKM in the germline V gene. The CDR3 length is 14 residues. Trimming stripped 8 bases from V and 0 bases from J, with 14 bases between. The DNA of the CDR3 is TGTGCCAGCTCCGAGTTGAGAAGCTCCTACGAGCAGTACTTC. This encodes CASSELRSSYEQYF.

The rearrangement uses TRBV4-1 and TRBJ2-1; no clear D gene. V was shortened by 0 bases and J by 8 bases, with 17 bases between the two germline ends. The CDR3 is 16 residues long. The germline V gene encodes CDR1 MGHRA and CDR2 YSYEKL. The CDR3 coding sequence is TGCGCCAGCAGCCAAGATTCGGGTCGAGGCCAGGATGAGCAGTTCTTC. Translation gives CASSQDSGRGQDEQFF.

V gene TRBV20-1 combines with J gene TRBJ2-2; TRBD2 might be the D (6 bases). V lost 3 bases to trimming and J lost 3 bases, with 14 bases between them. The germline gives CDR1 DFQATT, CDR2 SNEGSKA (reference sequence). This CDR3 is 15 amino acids long. CDR3 region: CSARPRGIYTGELFF. The CDR3 bases are TGCAGTGCTAGGCCCCGCGGGATCTACACCGGGGAGCTGTTTTTT.

The rearrangement uses TRBV28 and TRBJ2-6; 8 nucleotides match TRBD1. CDR1 is MDHEN, CDR2 SYDVKM, per germline. Trimming cost V 10 bases and J 4 bases; bases outside gene matches: 9. CDR3 length equals 15 residues. The CDR3 DNA reads TGTGCCATCCGGGGACAGGCTATAGGGGCCAACGTCCTGACTTTC. Its translation is CAIRGQAIGANVLTF.

This chain uses TRBV12-3 or TRBV12-4 with TRBJ2-1; possible D gene TRBD1, 6 bases. The better agreement between TRBJ2-7 and the DNA end casts doubt on the J call. The CDR3 totals 14 residues. The CDR3 reads CATRGRGSYNEQYF. In nucleotides, the CDR3 is TGTGCCACCAGGGGAAGAGGGTCCTACAATGAGCAGTACTTC.

This clonotype was seen a few times. The rearrangement joins TRBV20-1 to TRBJ1-4; D gene uncertain. Looked up from germline, CDR1 is DFQATT and CDR2 is SNEGSKA (reference sequence). The V gene lost 1 base and the J gene lost 6 bases, with 6 bases spanning the gap. This CDR3 has 12 amino acids. The CDR3 sequence is CSARVPDEKLFF. For the CDR3, the DNA is TGCAGTGCTAGAGTTCCCGATGAAAAACTGTTTTTT.

Turning to this clonotype: This may stem from a read error, because a much larger clone lies one nucleotide away. V is TRBV20-1 and J is TRBJ2-7; 9 nucleotides line up with TRBD2. Per germline, CDR1 DFQATT and CDR2 SNEGSKA (reference sequence). The CDR3 covers 15 residues. V lost 1 base and J lost 7; bases outside the gene matches: 11. CDR3 DNA: TGCAGTGCTAGAGGTCTCAGCGGGAGGATCAATGAGCAGTACTTC. Its translation: CSARGLSGRINEQYF.

V usage is TRBV7-2 and J usage is TRBJ2-3; D is uncertain. The germline gives CDR1 SGHTA, CDR2 FQGNSA. The CDR3 extends over 16 amino acids. V was clipped by 1 base and J by 0 bases, with 11 bases between them. CDR3 in amino acids: CASSLVLGPSTDTQYF. CDR3 DNA sequence: TGTGCCAGCAGCTTAGTGTTGGGCCCTAGCACAGATACGCAGTATTTT.

This chain joins TRBV29-1 and TRBJ2-7; D gene unclear. Deletions cut 4 bases from V and 2 bases from J, with 12 bases between. CDR1 is SQVTM and CDR2 is ANQGSEA in the germline V gene. This CDR3 comprises 13 residues. In DNA form, the CDR3 reads TGCAGCGTTGGGGATCGGGCCACCTACGAGCAGTACTTC. This translates into CSVGDRATYEQYF.

The chain joins TRBV13 to TRBJ2-5; D possibly corresponds to TRBD2 (6 bases). V lost 5 bases and J 1 base, leaving 20 bases between the germline ends. The V gene's germline CDR1 is PRHDT and CDR2 FYEKMQ (reference sequence). The CDR3 runs 17 residues. The CDR3 DNA reads TGTGCCAGCAGCCTCCGACTGGGGCGGGGCTCCCAAGAGACCCAGTACTTC. It translates to CASSLRLGRGSQETQYF.

This clonotype has more than one count but fewer than ten. The genes are TRBV12-3 or TRBV12-4 and TRBJ2-1; 9 nucleotides match TRBD1. V was pared by 6 bases and J by 5 bases, with 8 bases of the junction left unmatched. The CDR3 has 15 amino acids. The CDR3 DNA reads TGTGCCAGCAGCCCCGGGACAGGGCTTGACAATGAGCAGTTCTTC. This codes for CASSPGTGLDNEQFF.

V usage is TRBV9 and J usage is TRBJ1-1; D is perhaps TRBD1 (5 bases). In germline, CDR1 is SGDLS, CDR2 YYNGEE. CDR3 length: 14 residues. V lost 0 bases and J lost 2, with 8 bases in between. The CDR3 DNA reads as TGTGCCAGCAGCGTAGGTGGGGCAAACACTGAAGCTTTCTTT. Amino acid sequence: CASSVGGANTEAFF.

J is TRBJ2-7 and V is TRBV4-3; maybe TRBD2 (6 bases). V shed 1 base and J shed 1 base, with 14 bases lying between them. Germline lookup yields CDR1 LGHNA and CDR2 YSLEER. There are 16 residues in the CDR3. The CDR3 reads CASSQGIMGGSYEQYF. The CDR3 DNA reads as TGCGCCAGCAGCCAAGGGATCATGGGGGGATCCTACGAGCAGTACTTC.

This chain joins TRBV6-1 and TRBJ2-3; D unresolved. In germline, CDR1 is MNHNS, CDR2 SASEGT. Trimming left V 2 bases short and J 2 bases short, with 17 bases between. The CDR3 runs to 17 residues. CDR3 region: CASSERTAFDPTDTQYF. The CDR3 DNA reads as TGTGCCAGCAGTGAAAGAACGGCTTTCGATCCCACAGATACGCAGTATTTT.

This clonotype was counted only a few times. The chain links TRBV7-2 to TRBJ2-7, with 7 bases identical to TRBD1. Germline CDR1 and CDR2: SGHTA and FQGNSA. V was pared by 4 bases and J by 10 bases, with 13 bases of the junction left unmatched. This CDR3 has 14 residues. DNA for the CDR3: TGTGCCAGCAGCTCACTACAGGGGCGGGTAACCCAGTACTTC. Encoded protein: CASSSLQGRVTQYF.

The chain combines TRBV27 with TRBJ2-3; 9 nucleotides agree with TRBD1. The CDR3 covers 15 residues. CDR1 is MNHEY and CDR2 is SMNVEV in the germline V gene (reference sequence). With V trimmed by 6 bases and J by 3 bases, 7 bases remained unmatched. The CDR3 coding sequence is TGTGCCAGCAGCCCAGGGACAGGGAGGACAGATACGCAGTATTTT. Translation: CASSPGTGRTDTQYF.

This chain connects TRBV4-3 to TRBJ2-3; no firm D call. The ends were cut back, 1 base at V and 4 bases at J, with 6 bases in the middle. Germline V gene lookup returns CDR1 LGHNA and CDR2 YSLEER. The CDR3 is 13 residues long. The CDR3 nucleotides are TGCGCCAGCAGCCAAGGTCGGGCAGATACGCAGTATTTT. Protein: CASSQGRADTQYF.